The 12 T cell receptor beta chains below were found in one sample sequenced in a study of blood T cells in healthy people across ages. The second PCR ran roughly 6 to 12 cycles with a sample-barcoded 5' primer and J-beta primers. Each CDR3 protein is one row after TCRdb ran MiXCR on the 5' RACE reads. The sample carries around 940,000 distinct CDR3 sequences, about 51% recorded once. The sample consisted of blood. The receptor set was obtained from a woman aged 55-69 years in good health.

This clonotype has a single count. The V and J genes are TRBV12-3 or TRBV12-4 and TRBJ1-5; D unresolved. CDR3 length: 15 amino acids. The V gene lost 7 bases and the J gene lost 6 bases, with 19 bases spanning the gap. The CDR3 DNA reads TGTGCCAGCACCCCTGGAGATAACATAGTTCAGCCCCAGCATTTT. The encoded protein is CASTPGDNIVQPQHF.

The chain joins TRBV6-2 or TRBV6-3 to TRBJ2-3, with D possibly matching TRBD2 (5 bases). V lost 0 bases and J lost 0, with 13 bases in between. The CDR3 has 17 residues. CDR1 is MNHEY, CDR2 SVGEGT, per germline. CDR3 nucleotides: TGTGCCAGCAGTTACTCACGGTGGGAGACTAGCACAGATACGCAGTATTTT. Its protein product is CASSYSRWETSTDTQYF.

The chain joins TRBV7-2 to TRBJ1-2; possible D gene TRBD1, 6 bases. Trimming removed 2 bases at V and 3 bases at J, with 7 bases between. The CDR3 has 13 residues. In germline, CDR1 is SGHTA, CDR2 FQGNSA. The CDR3 spells CASSLYRDYGYTF. Written as DNA, the CDR3 is TGTGCCAGCAGCTTATACAGGGACTATGGCTACACCTTC.

V gene TRBV4-2 combines with J gene TRBJ1-6; the match to TRBD1 covers 7 bases. Per germline, CDR1 LGHNA and CDR2 YNFKEQ. The CDR3 consists of 16 residues. V lost 0 bases and J lost 10; bases outside the gene matches: 9. The CDR3 DNA reads as TGTGCCAGCAGCCAAGATGGTTCAGGGGGGCGCTCACCCCTCCACTTT. It yields the protein CASSQDGSGGRSPLHF.

The J gene is TRBJ1-1, the V gene TRBV20-1; D is unresolved. Germline CDR1 and CDR2: DFQATT and SNEGSKA (reference sequence). Trimming removed 5 bases from V and 5 bases from J, with 15 bases in between. The CDR3 contains 13 residues. CDR3 bases: TGCAGTGCTTTATTTAGACGGCGGACTGAAGCTTTCTTT. Protein sequence: CSALFRRRTEAFF.

In this sample, this clonotype turned up a few times. V gene TRBV29-1 combines with J gene TRBJ2-5; D is perhaps TRBD1 or TRBD2 (7 bases each). Per the germline V gene, CDR1 is SQVTM and CDR2 is ANQGSEA. V gave up 4 bases and J gave up 4 bases, with 19 bases separating them. The CDR3 covers 15 residues. DNA of the CDR3: TGCAGCGTTGGACAGGGCGGGGGAGGTAGAGAGACCCAGTACTTC. Translation gives CSVGQGGGGRETQYF.

The chain couples TRBV27 to TRBJ2-3, with TRBD2 identical over 12 bases. V was pared by 7 bases and J by 6 bases, with 8 bases of the junction left unmatched. The germline CDR1 and CDR2 sequences are MNHEY and SMNVEV (reference sequence). The CDR3 is 15 residues long. The CDR3 is CASNPLAGGWDTQYF. CDR3 DNA sequence: TGTGCCAGCAACCCGCTAGCGGGAGGGTGGGATACGCAGTATTTT.

The rearrangement uses TRBV4-1 and TRBJ2-5, with D maybe TRBD1 (6 bases). Germline-derived CDR1 and CDR2 are MGHRA and YSYEKL. This CDR3 contains 12 residues. V was trimmed by 4 bases and J by 11 bases, leaving 14 bases between them. DNA for the CDR3: TGCGCCAGCAGCCCACAGGGTATTGGGCAGTACTTC. Protein sequence: CASSPQGIGQYF.

This clonotype was recorded a few times. This chain connects TRBV10-3 to TRBJ2-7, with D perhaps TRBD1 (6 bases). V gave up 10 bases and J gave up 7 bases, with 20 bases separating them. Germline CDR1 ENHRY, CDR2 SYGVKD. CDR3 length: 13 amino acids. The CDR3 nucleotides read TGTGCCACAAACAGGGAAAGTGAAGGGGAGCAGTACTTC. Protein: CATNRESEGEQYF.

The chain is built from TRBV20-1 and TRBJ1-5; no reliable D call. Germline loops: CDR1 DFQATT, CDR2 SNEGSKA (reference sequence). The CDR3 runs to 13 residues. Trimming stripped 1 base from V and 5 bases from J, with 9 bases between. The CDR3 DNA reads as TGCAGTGCTAGAGTGAGCCCCGATCAGCCCCAGCATTTT. The encoded protein is CSARVSPDQPQHF.

The V gene is TRBV20-1, the J gene TRBJ2-1, with D unresolved. Trimming left V 6 bases short and J 0 bases short, with 12 bases between. Per the germline V gene, CDR1 is DFQATT and CDR2 is SNEGSKA (reference sequence). CDR3 length: 14 amino acids. The CDR3 loop reads CSAISANSYNEQFF. The CDR3 DNA reads as TGCAGTGCCATAAGCGCGAACTCCTACAATGAGCAGTTCTTC.

J is TRBJ2-3 and V is TRBV28; 8 positions match TRBD1. This CDR3 contains 13 residues. Per germline, CDR1 MDHEN and CDR2 SYDVKM. Losses at the gene ends were 8 bases for V and 2 bases for J; bases not matched to a gene: 3. This CDR3 reads CASGTGDTDTQYF. The CDR3 coding sequence is TGTGCCAGCGGGACAGGAGACACAGATACGCAGTATTTT.